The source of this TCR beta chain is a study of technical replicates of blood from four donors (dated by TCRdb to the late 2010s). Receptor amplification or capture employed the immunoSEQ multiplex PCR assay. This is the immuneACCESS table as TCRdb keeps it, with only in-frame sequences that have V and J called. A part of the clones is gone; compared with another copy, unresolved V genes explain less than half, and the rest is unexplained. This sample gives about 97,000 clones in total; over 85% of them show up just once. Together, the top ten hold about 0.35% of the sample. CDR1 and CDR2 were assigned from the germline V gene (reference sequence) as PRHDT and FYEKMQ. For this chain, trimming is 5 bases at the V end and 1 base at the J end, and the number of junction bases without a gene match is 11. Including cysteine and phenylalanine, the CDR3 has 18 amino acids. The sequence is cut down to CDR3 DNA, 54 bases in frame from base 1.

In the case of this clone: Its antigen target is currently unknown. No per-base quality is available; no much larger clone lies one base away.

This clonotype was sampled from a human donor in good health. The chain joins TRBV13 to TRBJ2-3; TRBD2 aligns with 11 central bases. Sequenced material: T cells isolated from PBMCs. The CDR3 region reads CASSITSGSGLGTDTQYF. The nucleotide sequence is TGTGCCAGCAGCATAACTAGCGGGAGCGGTCTGGGCACAGATACGCAGTATTTT.